This T cell receptor beta chain was observed in a study of CD8+ T cells in alopecia areata. After isolation, RNA underwent reverse transcription to generate cDNA as the sequencing template. Sequencing was performed with immunoSEQ multiplex PCR; in TCRdb, only in-frame clones are kept and a portion is missing. The table has 270,000 or so clones, nearly 60% seen once; the top ten hold less than 2%. Study results and limitations: In scalp and blood, many expanded lesional clones persisted during tofacitinib. Scalp clonality and expanded CD8+ clones among the top 100 were significantly decreased by tofacitinib. Sequencing of scalp samples also includes resident alphabeta T cells from normal skin. The study found higher clonality in lesional than normal scalp, especially in alopecia totalis/universalis.

Turning to this clone: Its antigen remains unidentified.

The treatment here: oral pan-JAK inhibitor, 5-10 mg twice daily. The CDR3 consists of 17 residues. With V trimmed by 4 bases and J by 5 bases, 16 bases remained unmatched. The TCR comes from a human donor with alopecia areata. The rearrangement joins TRBV23-1 to TRBJ2-5; 7 bases align to TRBD1. TRBV23-1 is treated as an ORF (open reading frame) with a function not yet certain. Sequenced here: CD4+ T cells sorted from blood, sampled at week 24, from a patient treated with tofacitinib. The CDR3 spells CASSPPETGPLGETQYF. Written as DNA, the CDR3 is TGCGCCAGCAGTCCCCCCGAGACAGGGCCCTTAGGGGAGACCCAGTACTTC.